These 15 T cell receptor beta chains were all obtained from the same sample, sequenced in a study of blood T cells in healthy people across ages. A second about 7 to 11 cycle PCR used barcoded and J-beta primers. One entry per CDR3 protein, called by TCRdb with MiXCR from the 5' RACE reads. The sample shows 1.5 million to 1.8 million distinct CDR3 sequences, under 55% of them seen only once. Material for sequencing was blood. The source of these receptors is a woman younger than 35 in good health.

The chain uses TRBV27 and TRBJ1-5; possibly TRBD1 for D (5 bases). The CDR3 consists of 15 residues. Germline V gene sequence: CDR1 MNHEY, CDR2 SMNVEV (reference sequence). Between the trimmed V and J ends, which lost 7 bases and 2 bases, there was a span of 15 bases. CDR3 amino acids: CASKLASGRNQPQHF. The CDR3 nucleotides read TGTGCCAGCAAATTGGCATCAGGGCGCAATCAGCCCCAGCATTTT.

This clonotype was picked up a small number of times. The rearrangement joins TRBV2 to TRBJ2-7; tentatively, D is TRBD1 or TRBD2 (6 bases each). Germline assignment: CDR1 SNHLY and CDR2 FYNNEI. V lost 11 bases to trimming and J lost 3 bases, with 14 bases between them. There are 12 residues in the CDR3. The CDR3 sequence: CAGGPGIYEQYF. The CDR3 coding sequence is TGTGCCGGGGGGCCGGGAATCTACGAGCAGTACTTC. Based on the CDR3 plus reference TRBV2 and TRBJ2-7, the full variable domain is EPEVTQTPSHQVTQMGQEVILRCVPISNHLYFYWYRQILGQKVEFLVSFYNNEISEKSEIFDDQFSVERPDGSNFTLKIRSTKLEDSAMYFCAGGPGIYEQYFGPGTRLTVT.

CDR3 amino acids: CASSQWDEQFF. DNA for the CDR3: TGTGCCAGCAGTCAGTGGGACGAGCAGTTCTTC. This sequence joins TRBV7-2 and TRBJ2-1, with D perhaps given as TRBD1 or TRBD2 (5 bases each). This CDR3 spans 11 amino acids. V was trimmed by 6 bases and J by 10 bases, leaving 10 bases between them. In germline, CDR1 is SGHTA, CDR2 FQGNSA.

This clonotype was seen a few times. CDR3 sequence: CASSPLSLYNEQYF. The CDR3 DNA is TGTGCCAGCAGTCCCCTAAGCCTTTACAATGAGCAGTACTTC. The chain joins TRBV27 to TRBJ2-7; D not certain. The germline V gene encodes CDR1 MNHEY and CDR2 SMNVEV (reference sequence). V lost 5 bases to trimming and J lost 7 bases, with 18 bases between them. CDR3 length: 14 residues.

The rearrangement links TRBV2 to TRBJ1-6; a weak D match, TRBD1 (5 bases). This CDR3 spans 15 amino acids. V dropped 4 bases and J dropped 7 bases, with 14 bases sitting between them. Germline CDR1 and CDR2: SNHLY and FYNNEI. The CDR3 DNA reads TGTGCCAGCAGTGCCGGTCGGCAGGGAAATTCACCCCTCCACTTT. The encoded protein is CASSAGRQGNSPLHF.

Ten or more counts support this clonotype. The gene calls are TRBV9 and TRBJ2-1; 8 bases line up with TRBD2. J was trimmed by 4 bases and V by 3 bases; bases with no gene match: 6. The CDR3 length is 15 residues. CDR1 and CDR2 from the germline V gene are SGDLS and YYNGEE. Written as DNA, the CDR3 is TGTGCCAGCAGCGCCACTAGCGGAGCATACAATGAGCAGTTCTTC. This gives the protein CASSATSGAYNEQFF. The variable domain in full, completed from reference TRBV9 and TRBJ2-1, reads DSGVTQTPKHLITATGQRVTLRCSPRSGDLSVYWYQQSLDQGLQFLIQYYNGEERAKGNILERFSAQQFPDLHSELNLSSLELGDSALYFCASSATSGAYNEQFFGPGTRLTVL.

The CDR3 nucleotides read TGTGCCAGCATCAACGGGACAGATTTTTGGGAGACCCAGTTCTTC. The encoded protein is CASINGTDFWETQFF. The chain is built from TRBV9 and TRBJ2-1, with 7 positions matching TRBD1. The CDR3 is made up of 15 amino acids. Germline values: CDR1 SGDLS, CDR2 YYNGEE. Trimming removed 6 bases from V and 13 bases from J; junction bases left unmatched: 19.

The rearrangement joins TRBV12-3 or TRBV12-4 to TRBJ2-2; 10 bases are shared with TRBD2. The CDR3 consists of 14 residues. V was clipped by 9 bases and J by 0 bases; unmatched bases: 1. The CDR3 protein is CASSGGTNTGELFF. For the CDR3, the DNA is TGTGCCAGTAGCGGGGGGACGAACACCGGGGAGCTGTTTTTT.

The V and J genes are TRBV5-1 and TRBJ2-7; perhaps TRBD1 as D (7 bases). Germline CDR1 SGHRS, CDR2 YFSETQ. The CDR3 length is 16 residues. V was shortened by 4 bases and J by 3 bases, with 20 bases between the two germline ends. The CDR3 DNA reads as TGCGCCAGCAGCGACGCCAGGGGGGACATTAGCTACGAGCAGTACTTC. Protein sequence: CASSDARGDISYEQYF.

The J gene is TRBJ1-4, the V gene TRBV6-6; D ambiguous. Germline V gives CDR1 MNHNY, CDR2 SVGAGI (reference sequence). Trimming pared 7 bases from V and 0 bases from J, leaving 12 bases between. This CDR3 spans 15 amino acids. CDR3 sequence reads: CASTYVGPTNEKLFF. CDR3 DNA: TGTGCCAGCACCTATGTCGGGCCAACTAATGAAAAACTGTTTTTT.

The rearrangement links TRBV5-1 to TRBJ2-3, with D unresolved. The CDR3 contains 14 residues. Germline V lookup: CDR1 SGHRS, CDR2 YFSETQ. Trimming took off 2 bases at V and 4 bases at J, with 11 bases between the two ends. The CDR3 DNA sequence: TGCGCCAGCAGCTTAAGGACGGCCCCAGATACGCAGTATTTT. Protein sequence: CASSLRTAPDTQYF.

This CDR3 is CASSPRAGLEAFF. DNA for the CDR3: TGTGCCAGCAGCCCCCGGGCGGGACTGGAAGCTTTCTTT. This chain joins TRBV7-2 and TRBJ1-1; perhaps TRBD1 as D (5 bases). The ends were cut back, 5 bases at V and 8 bases at J, with 15 bases in the middle. The CDR3 consists of 13 residues. Germline-derived CDR1 and CDR2 are SGHTA and FQGNSA.

The rearrangement joins TRBV20-1 to TRBJ2-1; 8 bases are shared with TRBD2. The germline CDR1 and CDR2 sequences are DFQATT and SNEGSKA (reference sequence). This CDR3 comprises 15 residues. Trimming at V came to 0 bases and at J to 13 bases, leaving 14 bases not matched to a gene. The CDR3 here is CSAREPPAGVRTQFF. As DNA, the CDR3 is TGCAGTGCTAGAGAGCCCCCAGCGGGAGTGAGGACCCAGTTCTTC.

There are a few counts of this clonotype. This rearrangement joins TRBV30 to TRBJ2-7, with 7 bases that match TRBD1. Germline CDR1 is GTSNPN and CDR2 is SVGIG (reference sequence). The CDR3 is 13 amino acids. The ends lost 5 bases at V and 6 bases at J; junction bases unmatched: 10. The CDR3, as DNA: TGTGCCTGGTCCACAGGGGTCAATGTCGAGCAGTACTTC. Its translation is CAWSTGVNVEQYF. The full variable domain, with the rest looked up from reference TRBV30 and TRBJ2-7, is SQTIHQWPATLVQPVGSPLSLECTVEGTSNPNLYWYRQAAGRGLQLLFYSVGIGQISSEVPQNLSASRPQDRQFILSSKKLLLSDSGFYLCAWSTGVNVEQYFGPGTRLTVT.

V and J are TRBV5-1 and TRBJ2-7; 11 bases are a match to TRBD1. The CDR3 spans 14 residues. The germline CDR1 and CDR2 sequences are SGHRS and YFSETQ. Trimming removed 2 bases from V and 7 bases from J; junction bases left unmatched: 5. The CDR3: CASSLGQGAKEQYF. As DNA, the CDR3 is TGCGCCAGCAGCTTAGGACAGGGGGCGAAAGAGCAGTACTTC.